The clone carrying this T cell receptor (beta chain) has at least ten counts. The antigen remains unidentified. The data belong to a study of CD8+CD57+ T cells in acquired aplastic anemia. Study results and limitations: No significant patient-versus-control difference appeared in CD8+ Simpson's diversity.

The study profiled TCR beta VDJ and CDR3 using genomic DNA as template. TCRdb reprocessed the reads with MiXCR, giving one entry per CDR3 protein. Here the sample spans some 410,000 distinct CDR3 sequences, 55% to 70% being singletons. V gave up 2 bases and J gave up 9 bases, with 11 bases separating them. This CDR3 contains 12 residues. The germline V gene encodes CDR1 SGHRS and CDR2 YFSETQ. The sample consisted of sorted CD4+, CD8+, or CD8+CD57+ T cells (not recorded which) from PBMCs. This chain connects TRBV5-1 to TRBJ1-1; D perhaps matches TRBD1 (5 bases). The clonotype was recovered from a human donor in good health, serving as a control. As DNA, the CDR3 is TGCGCCAGCAGCTTCGGGGGTTTGAAAGCTTTCTTT. Translation gives CASSFGGLKAFF. The full variable domain, rest sourced from reference TRBV5-1 and TRBJ1-1, is KAGVTQTPRYLIKTRGQQVTLSCSPISGHRSVSWYQQTPGQGLQFLFEYFSETQRNKGNFPGRFSGRQFSNSRSEMNVSTLELGDSALYLCASSFGGLKAFFGQGTRLTVV.